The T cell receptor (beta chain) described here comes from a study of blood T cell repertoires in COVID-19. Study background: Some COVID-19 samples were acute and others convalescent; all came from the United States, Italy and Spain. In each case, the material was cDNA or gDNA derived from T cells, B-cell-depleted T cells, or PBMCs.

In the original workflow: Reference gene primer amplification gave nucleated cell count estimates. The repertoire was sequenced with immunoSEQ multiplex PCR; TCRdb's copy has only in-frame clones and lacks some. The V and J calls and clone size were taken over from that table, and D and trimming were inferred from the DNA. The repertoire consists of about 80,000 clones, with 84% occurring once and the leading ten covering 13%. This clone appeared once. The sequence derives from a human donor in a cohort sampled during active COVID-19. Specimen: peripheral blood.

The CDR3 bases are TGTGCCAGCAGTGAAGCTTTTCAGCGGGGCATTCAGTACTTC. Its protein is CASSEAFQRGIQYF. The chain couples TRBV6-1 to TRBJ2-4, with 7 bases that match TRBD2. With 0 bases clipped from V and 9 bases from J, the junction kept 5 bases outside the gene matches. Germline loops: CDR1 MNHNS, CDR2 SASEGT. The CDR3 contains 14 residues.